The text below deals with one T cell receptor beta chain. These data originate in a study of CD8 T cells in Susac syndrome. With random hexamers, reverse transcription was performed on roughly 0.5 to 1 ug of RNA. immunoSEQ multiplex PCR amplified TCR beta CDR3 across 54 Vbeta, 13 Jbeta. TCRdb re-called the immunoSEQ multiplex PCR reads with MiXCR, one entry per CDR3 protein. There are over 130,000 distinct CDR3 sequences in the sample; about 95% occur only once, and approximately 0.11% lies in the top ten. The trim removed 6 bases at V and 4 bases at J, leaving 10 bases unmatched. The CDR3 loop spans 14 amino acids. The V gene's germline CDR1 is SQVTM and CDR2 ANQGSEA.

The rearrangement links TRBV29-1 to TRBJ1-2; 8 nucleotides line up with TRBD1. This TCR was sampled from a human donor with multiple sclerosis. Sequencing used CD4+ T cells from PBMCs. The CDR3 nucleotides read TGCAGCGTGGGAACAGGGGGTAGGATCTATGGCTACACCTTC. Translated: CSVGTGGRIYGYTF.